This T cell receptor beta chain emerged from a study of T cells in localized non-small cell lung cancer. Overall study findings and caveats: Exceeding tumor, uninvolved adjacent lung had the highest T cell clonality. Heterogeneity stays possible, as sequencing covered only one tumor region. Appearing in adjacent lung were a median roughly 60 of the top 100 tumor clones.

This clone has a handful of counts. Its antigen remains unknown. The sampled adjacent lung lay at least 2 cm from the tumor margin and showed no atypia. Repertoires were generated with immunoSEQ multiplex PCR, while TCRdb's copy carries only in-frame clones and drops some. This sample has 2,000 to 2,500 clones; roughly 30% occur once, and the top ten carry 15% to 20%. The V gene lost 5 bases and the J gene lost 3 bases, with 17 bases spanning the gap. Germline values: CDR1 MNHGY, CDR2 SAAAGT. The CDR3 totals 15 residues. The chain couples TRBV6-8 to TRBJ2-7; the D is unclear. Sequenced material: normal lung tissue next to the tumor, taken before any cancer treatment. The sequence was obtained from a male donor aged 60 or over with stage I squamous cell lung carcinoma. In DNA form, the CDR3 reads TGTGCCAGCAGTGACCTCAGCAGTGGGGACTACGAGCAGTACTTC. Its protein is CASSDLSSGDYEQYF.